These 4 T cell receptor beta chains originate from one sample sequenced in a study of shared clonotypes between healthy human individuals. Profiling relied on immunoSEQ multiplex PCR, and the TCRdb table lists in-frame clones only, not all of them. Altogether around 2.5 million clones are present, under 95% being singletons, with the ten largest covering approximately 0.35%. The source material was naive CD4+ T cells from PBMCs. Subset reported: CD45RA+ positively selected. Receptors originate from a man in his late teens or twenties in good health. Some clones in this sample may be carry-over from other donors' samples.

The genes are TRBV5-1 and TRBJ2-3, with 9 bases aligning to TRBD1. V shed 0 bases and J 4 bases; nucleotides not matched to a gene: 6. Germline CDR1 reads SGHRS; CDR2 reads YFSETQ. The CDR3 length is 16 residues. CDR3 DNA sequence: TGCGCCAGCAGCTTGGGGGAGCGACAGGGGGCAGATACGCAGTATTTT. The encoded protein is CASSLGERQGADTQYF.

J is TRBJ2-1 and V is TRBV5-6, with 10 positions matching TRBD2. The CDR3 is 15 residues long. Trimming removed 3 bases from V and 4 bases from J; junction bases left unmatched: 4. Germline V CDR1 and CDR2: SGHDT, YYEEEE. The CDR3 loop is CASSSRTSGYNEQFF. The CDR3 DNA sequence: TGTGCCAGCAGCTCCCGGACTAGCGGATACAATGAGCAGTTCTTC.

Note on this clone: The same CDR3 also results from other DNA sequences found in this sample. The chain is built from TRBV11-3 and TRBJ2-2; D is perhaps TRBD2 (5 bases). The V gene's germline CDR1 is SGHNT and CDR2 YENEEA. The CDR3 has 14 amino acids. The V and J ends lost 5 bases and 0 bases respectively, with 7 bases between them. The CDR3 here is CASSRGPNTGELFF. The CDR3, as DNA: TGTGCCAGCAGCCGAGGGCCGAACACCGGGGAGCTGTTTTTT.

The chain links TRBV30 to TRBJ1-6; D not resolved. Trimming left V 5 bases short and J 8 bases short, with 16 bases between. The CDR3 has 14 amino acids. Germline values: CDR1 GTSNPN, CDR2 SVGIG (reference sequence). CDR3 protein: CAWDSGPSDSPLHF. DNA of the CDR3: TGTGCCTGGGATTCCGGGCCCTCAGATTCACCCCTCCACTTT.